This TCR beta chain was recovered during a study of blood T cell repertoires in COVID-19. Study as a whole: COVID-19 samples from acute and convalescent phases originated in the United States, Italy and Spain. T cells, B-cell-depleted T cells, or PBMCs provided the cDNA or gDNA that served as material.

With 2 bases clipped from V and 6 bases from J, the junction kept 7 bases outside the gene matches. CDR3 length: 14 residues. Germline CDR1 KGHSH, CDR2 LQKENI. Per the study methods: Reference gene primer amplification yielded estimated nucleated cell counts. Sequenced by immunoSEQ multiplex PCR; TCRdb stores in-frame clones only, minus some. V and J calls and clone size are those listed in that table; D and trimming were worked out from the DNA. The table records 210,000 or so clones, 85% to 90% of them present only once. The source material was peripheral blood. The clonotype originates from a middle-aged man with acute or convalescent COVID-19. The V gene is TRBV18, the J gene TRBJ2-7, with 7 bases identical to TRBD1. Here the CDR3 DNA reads TGTGCCAGCTCACCATCCGGGACAGCAAGCGAGCAGTACTTC. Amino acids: CASSPSGTASEQYF.